Listed here are 5 T cell receptor beta chains from one sample, sequenced in a study of shared clonotypes between healthy human individuals. Libraries were prepared by immunoSEQ multiplex PCR; TCRdb keeps only in-frame clonotypes and omits some of them. The sample records 1.4 million or so clones, 98% being singletons. Sequenced sample: naive CD4+ T cells sorted from blood. Noted subset: CD45RA+ positively selected. These receptors were collected from a man aged 25 to 40 in good health.

V is TRBV6-6 and J is TRBJ2-7; no clear D gene. The germline CDR1 and CDR2 sequences are MNHNY and SVGAGI (reference sequence). The CDR3 has 11 amino acids. The ends were cut back, 0 bases at V and 6 bases at J, with 3 bases in the middle. The CDR3 nucleotides are TGTGCCAGCAGTTACTCCGTCGAGCAGTACTTC. This gives the protein CASSYSVEQYF.

This chain links TRBV28 with TRBJ1-4, with no clear D. The V end lost 8 bases, the J end lost 6 bases, and 10 bases lay between the germline ends. The CDR3 is made up of 12 amino acids. The germline gives CDR1 MDHEN, CDR2 SYDVKM. CDR3 sequence (DNA): TGTGCCAGCCGGTGGGAGGATGAAAAACTGTTTTTT. Its translation is CASRWEDEKLFF.

V is TRBV7-9 and J is TRBJ2-6; D possibly corresponds to TRBD1 (5 bases). Trimming removed 0 bases from V and 2 bases from J, with 8 bases in between. The CDR3 loop spans 16 amino acids. Per the germline V gene, CDR1 is SEHNR and CDR2 is FQNEAQ (reference sequence). CDR3 nucleotides: TGTGCCAGCAGCTTAGCGGGCAGGGCTGGGGCCAACGTCCTGACTTTC. This codes for CASSLAGRAGANVLTF. Based on the CDR3 plus reference TRBV7-9 and TRBJ2-6, the full variable domain is DTGVSQNPRHKITKRGQNVTFRCDPISEHNRLYWYRQTLGQGPEFLTYFQNEAQLEKSRLLSDRFSAERPKGSFSTLEIQRTEQGDSAMYLCASSLAGRAGANVLTFGAGSRLTVL.

The V gene is TRBV6-6, the J gene TRBJ2-5; D possibly corresponds to TRBD2 (6 bases). Trimming removed 5 bases at V and 1 base at J, with 11 bases between. Germline V gives CDR1 MNHNY, CDR2 SVGAGI (reference sequence). The CDR3 extends over 14 amino acids. CDR3 coding DNA: TGTGCCAGCAGTGGGAGGACCATCCAAGAGACCCAGTACTTC. Encoded protein: CASSGRTIQETQYF.

CDR3 loop: CASSRVGGHETQYF. CDR3 nucleotide sequence: TGTGCCAGCAGCCGAGTGGGGGGGCATGAGACCCAGTACTTC. The chain is built from TRBV14 and TRBJ2-5; possibly TRBD2 for D (7 bases). Germline values: CDR1 SGHDN, CDR2 FVKESK. V was trimmed by 4 bases and J by 5 bases, leaving 14 bases between them. The CDR3 contains 14 residues. Together with reference TRBV14 and TRBJ2-5, the CDR3 gives the full variable domain: EAGVTQFPSHSVIEKGQTVTLRCDPISGHDNLYWYRRVMGKEIKFLLHFVKESKQDESGMPNNRFLAERTGGTYSTLKVQPAELEDSGVYFCASSRVGGHETQYFGPGTRLLVL.